This T cell receptor beta chain was obtained from a study of CD8 T cells in Susac syndrome. Sequencing of TCR beta drew on CD8+ and CD4+ T cells from blood. The RNA, about 0.45 to 1 ug, was put through reverse transcription using random hexamers. A single record per CDR3 protein comes from TCRdb applying MiXCR to the immunoSEQ multiplex PCR reads. Of about 200,000 distinct CDR3 sequences detected, 85% to 95% appear once; the ten largest clones hold approximately 0.1%. This clonotype showed up just once. The CDR3 spans 12 residues. Per germline, CDR1 SQVTM and CDR2 ANQGSEA. Trimming left V 7 bases short and J 1 base short, with 8 bases between.

Sequencing was performed on CD4+ T cells from PBMCs. The chain is built from TRBV29-1 and TRBJ2-1; a possible D gene is TRBD2 (6 bases). The receptor comes from a human donor in good health. The CDR3 here is CSAGVSYNEQFF. The CDR3 coding sequence is TGCAGCGCGGGGGTGTCCTACAATGAGCAGTTCTTC.